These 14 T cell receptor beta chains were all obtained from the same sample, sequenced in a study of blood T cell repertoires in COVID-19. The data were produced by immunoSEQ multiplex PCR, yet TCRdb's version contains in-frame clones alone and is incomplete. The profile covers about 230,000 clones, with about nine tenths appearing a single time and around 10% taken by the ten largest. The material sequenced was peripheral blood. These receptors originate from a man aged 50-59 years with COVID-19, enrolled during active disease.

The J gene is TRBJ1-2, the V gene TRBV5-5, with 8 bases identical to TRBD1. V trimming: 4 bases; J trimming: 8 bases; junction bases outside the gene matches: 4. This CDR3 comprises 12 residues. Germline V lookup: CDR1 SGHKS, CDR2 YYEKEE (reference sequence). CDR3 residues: CASSKQGVGYTF. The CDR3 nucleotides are TGTGCCAGCAGCAAACAGGGGGTAGGCTACACCTTC.

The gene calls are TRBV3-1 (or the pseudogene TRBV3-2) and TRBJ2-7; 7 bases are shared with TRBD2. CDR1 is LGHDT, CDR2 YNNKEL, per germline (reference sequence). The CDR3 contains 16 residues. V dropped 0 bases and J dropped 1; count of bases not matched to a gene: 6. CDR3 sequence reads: CASSQDREGESYEQYF. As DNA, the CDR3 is TGTGCCAGCAGCCAAGACAGGGAGGGTGAATCCTACGAGCAGTACTTC.

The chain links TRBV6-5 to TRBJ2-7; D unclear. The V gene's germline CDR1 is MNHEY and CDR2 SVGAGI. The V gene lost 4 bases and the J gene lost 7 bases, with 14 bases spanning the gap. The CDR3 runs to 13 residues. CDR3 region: CASSSVSPEEQYF. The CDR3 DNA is TGTGCCAGCAGTTCAGTCTCGCCTGAAGAGCAGTACTTC.

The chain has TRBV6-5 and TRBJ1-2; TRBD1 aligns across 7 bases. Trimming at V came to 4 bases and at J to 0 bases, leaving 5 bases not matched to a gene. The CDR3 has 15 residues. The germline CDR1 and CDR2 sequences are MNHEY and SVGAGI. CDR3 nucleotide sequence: TGTGCCAGCAGTTCGGACAGGCCTCCTAACTATGGCTACACCTTC. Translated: CASSSDRPPNYGYTF.

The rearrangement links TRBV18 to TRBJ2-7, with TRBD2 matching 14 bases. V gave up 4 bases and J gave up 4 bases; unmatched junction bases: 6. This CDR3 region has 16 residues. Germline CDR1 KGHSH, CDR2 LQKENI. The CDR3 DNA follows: TGTGCCAGCTCACTTCCCGGGACTAGCGGGAGTTACGAGCAGTACTTC. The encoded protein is CASSLPGTSGSYEQYF.

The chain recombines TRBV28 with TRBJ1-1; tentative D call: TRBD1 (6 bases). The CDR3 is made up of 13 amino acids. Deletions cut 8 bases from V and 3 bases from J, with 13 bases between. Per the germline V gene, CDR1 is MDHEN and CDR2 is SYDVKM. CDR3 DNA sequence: TGTGCCAGCCGAACAGGGCTGGACACTGAAGCTTTCTTT. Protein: CASRTGLDTEAFF.

The CDR3 DNA reads TGTGCCATCAGGGGACAGTCGGAGACTGAAGCTTTCTTT. It encodes CAIRGQSETEAFF. The V call is TRBV10-3, the J call TRBJ1-1, with TRBD1 matching over 7 bases. Germline CDR1 reads ENHRY; CDR2 reads SYGVKD. The V and J ends lost 6 bases and 5 bases, in that order; junction bases with no gene match: 6. The CDR3 consists of 13 residues.

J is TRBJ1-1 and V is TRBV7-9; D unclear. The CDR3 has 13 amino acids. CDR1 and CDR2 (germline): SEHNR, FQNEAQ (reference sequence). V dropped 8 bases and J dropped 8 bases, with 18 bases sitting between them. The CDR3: CASGREGRSEAFF. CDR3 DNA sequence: TGTGCCAGCGGGAGGGAGGGAAGGTCGGAAGCTTTCTTT.

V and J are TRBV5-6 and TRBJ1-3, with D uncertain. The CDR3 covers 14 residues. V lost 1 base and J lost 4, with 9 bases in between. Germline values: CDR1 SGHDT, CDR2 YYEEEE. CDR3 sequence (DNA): TGTGCCAGCAGCTTGTCGGGGTTCGGAAACACCATATATTTT. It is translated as CASSLSGFGNTIYF.

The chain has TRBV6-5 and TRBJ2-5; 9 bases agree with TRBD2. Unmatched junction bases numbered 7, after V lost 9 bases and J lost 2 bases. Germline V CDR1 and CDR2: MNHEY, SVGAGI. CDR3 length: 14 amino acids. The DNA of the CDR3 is TGTGCCAGTGTCCAAGCGGGGGGACAAGAGACCCAGTACTTC. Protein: CASVQAGGQETQYF.

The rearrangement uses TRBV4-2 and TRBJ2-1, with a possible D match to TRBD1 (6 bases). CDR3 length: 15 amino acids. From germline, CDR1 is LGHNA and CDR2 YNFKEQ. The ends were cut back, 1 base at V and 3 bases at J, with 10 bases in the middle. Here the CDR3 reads CASSQAGTYYNEQFF. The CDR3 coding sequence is TGTGCCAGCAGCCAAGCCGGGACATACTACAATGAGCAGTTCTTC.

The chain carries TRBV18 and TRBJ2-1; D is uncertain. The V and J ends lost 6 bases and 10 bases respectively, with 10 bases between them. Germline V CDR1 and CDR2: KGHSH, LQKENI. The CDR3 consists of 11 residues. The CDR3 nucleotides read TGTGCCAGCTCGAGCCCCGTGGAGCAGTTCTTC. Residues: CASSSPVEQFF.

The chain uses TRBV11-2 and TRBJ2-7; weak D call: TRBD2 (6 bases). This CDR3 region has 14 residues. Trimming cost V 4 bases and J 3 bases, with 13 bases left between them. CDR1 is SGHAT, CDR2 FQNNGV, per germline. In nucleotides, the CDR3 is TGTGCCAGCAGCTCCGTCGGGGGTCACTACGAGCAGTACTTC. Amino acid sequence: CASSSVGGHYEQYF.

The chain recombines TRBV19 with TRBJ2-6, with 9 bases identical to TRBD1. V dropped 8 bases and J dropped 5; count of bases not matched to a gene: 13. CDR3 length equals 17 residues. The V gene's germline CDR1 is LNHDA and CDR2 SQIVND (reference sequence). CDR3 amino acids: CASADRDRVSWANVLTF. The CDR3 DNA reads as TGTGCCAGTGCAGACCGGGACAGGGTTTCCTGGGCCAACGTCCTGACTTTC. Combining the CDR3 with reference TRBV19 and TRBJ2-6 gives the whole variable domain DGGITQSPKYLFRKEGQNVTLSCEQNLNHDAMYWYRQDPGQGLRLIYYSQIVNDFQKGDIAEGYSVSREKKESFPLTVTSAQKNPTAFYLCASADRDRVSWANVLTFGAGSRLTVL.